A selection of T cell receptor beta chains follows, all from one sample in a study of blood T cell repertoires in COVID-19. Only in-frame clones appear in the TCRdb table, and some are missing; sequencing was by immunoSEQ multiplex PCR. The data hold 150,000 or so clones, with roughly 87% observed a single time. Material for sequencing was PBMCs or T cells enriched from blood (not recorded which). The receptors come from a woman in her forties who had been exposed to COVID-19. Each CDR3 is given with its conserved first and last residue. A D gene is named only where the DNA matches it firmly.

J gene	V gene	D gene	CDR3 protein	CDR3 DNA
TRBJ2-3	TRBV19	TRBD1	CASSMEQGAHTDTQYF	TGTGCCAGTAGTATGGAACAGGGGGCTCACACAGATACGCAGTATTTT
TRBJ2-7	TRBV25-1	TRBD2	CASSEGGAGTHEQYF	TGTGCCAGCAGTGAAGGGGGAGCGGGAACGCACGAGCAGTACTTC
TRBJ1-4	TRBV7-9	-	CASSALKATNEKLFF	TGTGCCAGCAGCGCGCTCAAAGCAACTAATGAAAAACTGTTTTTT
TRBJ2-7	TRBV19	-	CASSIGQAAPYEQYF	TGTGCCAGTAGTATAGGGCAGGCCGCCCCTTACGAGCAGTACTTC
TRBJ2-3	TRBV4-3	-	CASSQHRETDTQYF	TGCGCCAGCAGCCAACACAGGGAGACAGATACGCAGTATTTT
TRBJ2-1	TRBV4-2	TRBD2	CASSQSAGGGAFWQFF	TGTGCCAGCAGCCAATCTGCGGGCGGGGGGGCTTTTTGGCAGTTCTTC
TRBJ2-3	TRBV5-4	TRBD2	CASSLGLAGQIDTQYF	TGTGCCAGCAGCTTGGGGTTAGCGGGGCAAATAGATACGCAGTATTTT
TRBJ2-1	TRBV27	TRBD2	CASSPGLAGQEQFF	TGTGCCAGCAGTCCAGGACTAGCGGGCCAGGAGCAGTTCTTC
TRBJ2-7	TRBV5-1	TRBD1	CASSLAGTGYYEQYF	TGCGCCAGCAGCTTGGCCGGGACAGGATACTACGAGCAGTACTTC
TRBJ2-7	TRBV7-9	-	CASSLASGSTYPYEQYF	TGTGCCAGCAGCTTAGCCTCCGGGAGCACCTATCCCTACGAGCAGTACTTC